This entry lists 9 T cell receptor beta chains sequenced from one sample in a study of blood T cells in healthy people across ages. A second PCR of roughly 7 to 11 cycles used a sample-barcoded 5' primer and a J-beta primer mix. MiXCR was run by TCRdb on the 5' RACE reads, yielding one entry per CDR3 protein. The sample carries some 640,000 distinct CDR3 sequences, 45% to 50% recorded once. The sample taken for sequencing was blood. These receptors were taken from an older woman in good health.

The chain links TRBV6-2 or TRBV6-3 to TRBJ2-1; 8 bases line up with TRBD2. CDR3 length: 16 amino acids. The ends lost 1 base at V and 1 base at J; junction bases unmatched: 3. Germline V gives CDR1 MNHEY, CDR2 SVGEGT. The CDR3 nucleotides read TGTGCCAGCAGTTACTATCTAGCGGGTTCCTACAATGAGCAGTTCTTC. It specifies CASSYYLAGSYNEQFF.

This clonotype was seen a handful of times. The chain links TRBV20-1 to TRBJ1-5, with D tentatively TRBD1 (6 bases). The CDR3 is 13 amino acids. In germline, CDR1 is DFQATT, CDR2 SNEGSKA (reference sequence). V was clipped by 2 bases and J by 7 bases, with 12 bases between them. As DNA, the CDR3 is TGCAGTGCTAGACAACAGGGAGGACAGCCCCAGCATTTT. Translated: CSARQQGGQPQHF.

This clonotype was seen only once. This chain joins TRBV27 and TRBJ2-1; 10 nucleotides agree with TRBD2. CDR1 and CDR2 from the germline V gene are MNHEY and SMNVEV (reference sequence). This CDR3 contains 13 residues. V shed 2 bases, J shed 9 bases, and the junction held 1 base outside the gene matches. The CDR3 region is CASSLLAGVEQFF. Written as DNA, the CDR3 is TGTGCCAGCAGTTTACTAGCGGGAGTTGAGCAGTTCTTC.

V gene TRBV7-3 combines with J gene TRBJ2-2; the D gene is possibly TRBD1 (5 bases). The CDR3 has 13 residues. Germline loops: CDR1 SGHTA, CDR2 FQGTGA. V lost 4 bases and J lost 8, with 11 bases in between. In nucleotides, the CDR3 is TGTGCCAGCAGCTCCCGTCAGGGTGGGGAGCTGTTTTTT. Protein product: CASSSRQGGELFF.

The count of this clonotype is one. The V gene is TRBV12-3 or TRBV12-4, the J gene TRBJ1-2, with a tentative D call TRBD1 (6 bases). Trimming removed 3 bases at V and 6 bases at J, with 11 bases between. The CDR3 totals 13 residues. Here the CDR3 reads CASSLPGVNGYTF. Here the CDR3 DNA reads TGTGCCAGCAGTTTGCCAGGGGTGAATGGCTACACCTTC.

On this clonotype: At one boundary the junction diverges from the germline segment, which might be a read error. J is TRBJ1-1 and V is TRBV7-2; TRBD1 might be the D (5 bases). The CDR3 extends over 17 amino acids. CDR1 is SGHTA, CDR2 FQGNSA, per germline. The CDR3: CASSLVWGEGVNTETFF. CDR3 sequence (DNA): TGTGCCAGCAGCTTAGTTTGGGGGGAAGGGGTAAACACTGAAACTTTCTTT. Full variable domain (missing parts from reference TRBV7-2 and TRBJ1-1): GAGVSQSPSNKVTEKGKDVELRCDPISGHTALYWYRQSLGQGLEFLIYFQGNSAPDKSGLPSDRFSAERTGGSVSTLTIQRTQQEDSAVYLCASSLVWGEGVNTETFFGQGTRLTVV.

This chain links TRBV20-1 with TRBJ2-2; perhaps TRBD2 as D (6 bases). V lost 0 bases and J 6 bases, leaving 23 bases between the germline ends. This CDR3 is built from 18 residues. Looked up from germline, CDR1 is DFQATT and CDR2 is SNEGSKA (reference sequence). The CDR3 DNA sequence: TGCAGTGCTAGAGAAGGAGCGGGCAGGGCCAACGGCGCCGGGGAGCTGTTTTTT. Translating gives CSAREGAGRANGAGELFF.

This clonotype was found a few times. The CDR3 DNA is TGTGCCATCAGTGAGTCAAGACAGGGCAGTTATGGCTACACCTTC. This encodes CAISESRQGSYGYTF. The chain has TRBV10-3 and TRBJ1-2; the match to TRBD1 covers 7 bases. The CDR3 consists of 15 residues. Germline values: CDR1 ENHRY, CDR2 SYGVKD. V was clipped by 0 bases and J by 5 bases; unmatched bases: 6.

The rearrangement joins TRBV11-2 to TRBJ2-5; D possibly uses TRBD1 or TRBD2 (6 bases each). The CDR3 is 14 amino acids. Trimming left V 6 bases short and J 5 bases short, with 16 bases between. Germline V lookup: CDR1 SGHAT, CDR2 FQNNGV. The CDR3 loop is CASRVRGVEETQYF. CDR3 nucleotide sequence: TGTGCCAGCAGAGTAAGGGGGGTTGAGGAGACCCAGTACTTC.